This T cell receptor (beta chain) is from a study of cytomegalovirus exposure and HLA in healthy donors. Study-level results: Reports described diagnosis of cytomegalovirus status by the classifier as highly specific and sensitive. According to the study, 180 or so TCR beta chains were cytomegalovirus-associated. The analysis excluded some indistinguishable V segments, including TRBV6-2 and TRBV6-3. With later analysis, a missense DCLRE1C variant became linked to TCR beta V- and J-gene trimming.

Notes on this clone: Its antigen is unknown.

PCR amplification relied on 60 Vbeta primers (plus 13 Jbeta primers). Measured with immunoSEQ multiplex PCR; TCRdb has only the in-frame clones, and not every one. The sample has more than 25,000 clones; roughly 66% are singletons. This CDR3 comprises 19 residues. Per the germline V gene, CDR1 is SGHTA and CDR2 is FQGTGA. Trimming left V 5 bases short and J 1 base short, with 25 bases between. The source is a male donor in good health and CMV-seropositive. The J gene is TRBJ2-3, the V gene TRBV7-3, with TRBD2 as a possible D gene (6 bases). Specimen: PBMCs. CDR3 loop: CASSAGPSQVGTGTDTQYF. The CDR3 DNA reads TGTGCCAGCAGCGCCGGACCCAGTCAGGTCGGGACTGGCACAGATACGCAGTATTTT. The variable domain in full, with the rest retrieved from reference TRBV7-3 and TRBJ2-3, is GAGVSQTPSNKVTEKGKYVELRCDPISGHTALYWYRQSLGQGPEFLIYFQGTGAADDSGLPNDRFFAVRPEGSVSTLKIQRTERGDSAVYLCASSAGPSQVGTGTDTQYFGPGTRLTVL.